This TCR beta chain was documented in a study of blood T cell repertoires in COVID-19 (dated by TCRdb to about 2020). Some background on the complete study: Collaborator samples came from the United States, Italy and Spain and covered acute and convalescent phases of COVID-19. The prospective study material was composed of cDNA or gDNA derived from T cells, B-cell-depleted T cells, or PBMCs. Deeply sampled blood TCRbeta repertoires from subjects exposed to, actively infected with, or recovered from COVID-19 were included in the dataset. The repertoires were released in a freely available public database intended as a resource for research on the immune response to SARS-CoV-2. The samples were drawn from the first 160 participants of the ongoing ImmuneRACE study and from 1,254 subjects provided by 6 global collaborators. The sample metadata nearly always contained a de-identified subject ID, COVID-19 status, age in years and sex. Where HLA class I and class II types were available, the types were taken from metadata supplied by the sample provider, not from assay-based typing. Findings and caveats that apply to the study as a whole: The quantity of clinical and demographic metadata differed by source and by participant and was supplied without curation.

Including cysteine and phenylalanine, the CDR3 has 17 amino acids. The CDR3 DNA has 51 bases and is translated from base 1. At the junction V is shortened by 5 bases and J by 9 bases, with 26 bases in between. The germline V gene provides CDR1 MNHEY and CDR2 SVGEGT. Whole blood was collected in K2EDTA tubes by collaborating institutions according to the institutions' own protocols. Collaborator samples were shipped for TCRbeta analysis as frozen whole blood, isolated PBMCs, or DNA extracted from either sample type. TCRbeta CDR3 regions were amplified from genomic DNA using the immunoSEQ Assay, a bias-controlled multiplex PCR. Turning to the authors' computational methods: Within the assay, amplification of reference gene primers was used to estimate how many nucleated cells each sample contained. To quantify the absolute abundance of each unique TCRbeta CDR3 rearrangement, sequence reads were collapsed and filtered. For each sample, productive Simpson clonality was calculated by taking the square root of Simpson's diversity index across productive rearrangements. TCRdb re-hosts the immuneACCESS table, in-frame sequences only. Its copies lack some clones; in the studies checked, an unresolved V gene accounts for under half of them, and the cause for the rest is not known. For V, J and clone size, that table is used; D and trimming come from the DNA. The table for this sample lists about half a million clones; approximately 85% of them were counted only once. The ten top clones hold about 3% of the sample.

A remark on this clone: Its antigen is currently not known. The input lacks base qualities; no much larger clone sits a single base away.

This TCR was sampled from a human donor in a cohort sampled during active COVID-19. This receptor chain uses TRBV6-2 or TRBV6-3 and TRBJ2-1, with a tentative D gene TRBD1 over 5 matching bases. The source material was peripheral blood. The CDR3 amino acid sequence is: CASSLPGHSPRLGEQFF. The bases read TGTGCCAGCAGTCTCCCCGGACATTCCCCCCGCCTTGGTGAGCAGTTCTTC.